What follows is one T cell receptor (beta chain) and its context. The data were taken from a study of blood T cell repertoires in COVID-19. Repertoires were generated with immunoSEQ multiplex PCR, while TCRdb's copy carries only in-frame clones and drops some. The table lists about 270,000 clones, around 90% of them singletons. This CDR3 contains 13 residues. V dropped 6 bases and J dropped 5; count of bases not matched to a gene: 4. The source of this sequence is a woman in her 50s who had recovered from COVID-19. The chain joins TRBV12-3 or TRBV12-4 to TRBJ2-1, with 7 bases lining up with TRBD1. The sequencing input was PBMCs or T cells enriched from blood (not recorded which). The CDR3 loop is CASSWDRDNEQFF. The DNA of the CDR3 is TGTGCCAGCAGCTGGGACAGAGACAATGAGCAGTTCTTC.